This T cell receptor beta chain was observed in a study of blood T cell repertoires in COVID-19. The overall study: Collection of acute and convalescent COVID-19 samples took place in the United States, Italy and Spain. Sample material is recorded as cDNA or gDNA derived from T cells, B-cell-depleted T cells, or PBMCs.

The CDR3 covers 15 residues. CDR1 and CDR2 from the germline V gene are MNHEY and SVGAGI. Unmatched junction bases numbered 10, after V lost 7 bases and J lost 4 bases. In the original processing: The authors estimated nucleated cell counts from reference gene primer amplification. TCRdb keeps only in-frame clones here, not all; method: immunoSEQ multiplex PCR. The V and J calls and clone size were taken over from that table, and D and trimming were inferred from the DNA. This sample carries approximately 170,000 clones, over 75% of them seen once, and the ten largest clones take roughly 13%. The clonotype was recovered from a man aged 65 to 79 who had recovered from COVID-19. The chain joins TRBV6-5 to TRBJ2-1; TRBD2 matches at 7 bases. Sequences were obtained from peripheral blood. CDR3 residues: CASTSSGNLYNEQFF. The CDR3, as DNA: TGTGCCAGCACCTCCAGCGGGAACCTGTACAATGAGCAGTTCTTC.